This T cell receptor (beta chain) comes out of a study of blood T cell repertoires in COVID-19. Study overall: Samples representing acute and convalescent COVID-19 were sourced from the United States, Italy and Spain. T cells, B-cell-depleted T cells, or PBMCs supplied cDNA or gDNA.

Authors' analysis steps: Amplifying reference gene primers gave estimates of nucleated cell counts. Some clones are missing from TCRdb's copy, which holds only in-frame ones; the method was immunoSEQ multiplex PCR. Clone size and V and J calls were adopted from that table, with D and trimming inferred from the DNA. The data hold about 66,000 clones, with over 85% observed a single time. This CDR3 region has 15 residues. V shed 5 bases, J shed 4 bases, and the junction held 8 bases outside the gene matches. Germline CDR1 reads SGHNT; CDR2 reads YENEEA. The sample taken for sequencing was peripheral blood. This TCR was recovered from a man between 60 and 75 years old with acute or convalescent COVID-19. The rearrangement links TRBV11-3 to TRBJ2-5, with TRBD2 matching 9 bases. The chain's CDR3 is CASSPSGAQGETQYF. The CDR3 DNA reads TGTGCCAGCAGCCCTAGCGGGGCGCAAGGAGAGACCCAGTACTTC.